Here is one T cell receptor beta chain with its context. The antigen is not known. Between the trimmed V and J ends, which lost 2 bases and 2 bases, there was a span of 12 bases. This CDR3 is built from 16 residues. CDR1 ENHRY and CDR2 SYGVKD come from the germline V gene. PCR primers comprised 60 Vbeta and 13 Jbeta primers. Sequencing was performed with immunoSEQ multiplex PCR; in TCRdb, only in-frame clones are kept and a portion is missing. This sample's table has 200,000 to 250,000 clones. The sample is drawn from a study of cytomegalovirus exposure and HLA in healthy donors. The wider study: Of several hundred genotyped donors, about 80% clustered with self-reported Caucasian donors.

Study observations and caveats: In a later analysis, DRB1 alleles had the most associated TCRs; HLA-C alleles the fewest. Accurate prediction of HLA-A and HLA-B alleles (for most subjects) was reportedly achieved from TCR beta sequences. A likely sequencing artifact accounted for one observed cluster of highly shared sequence variants.

The sample was PBMCs. The clonotype was recovered from a woman in her twenties or thirties in good health and CMV-seropositive. The genes are TRBV10-3 and TRBJ2-2, with D unclear. The CDR3: CAISEGLTANTGELFF. CDR3 sequence (DNA): TGTGCCATCAGTGAGGGATTAACAGCAAACACCGGGGAGCTGTTTTTT.